Listed here is a single T cell receptor (beta chain). After re-calling the 5' RACE reads, TCRdb lists one entry per CDR3 protein, DNA absent. This sample's table reports 550,000 or so distinct CDR3 sequences. Germline loops: CDR1 DFQATT, CDR2 SNEGSKA (reference sequence). The CDR3 spans 15 residues. The data belong to a study of T cells expressing NK-cell markers. The sample comprised blood T cells: a sorted CD56 or NKG2C T cell subset, CD4+ or CD8+ T cells, or bulk PBMC T cells (not recorded which). The sequence came from a young man in good health. The V gene is TRBV20-1, the J gene TRBJ2-1; absent DNA, TCRdb's TRBD2 call cannot be checked. The CDR3 sequence: CSARARGTRYNEQFF.